The T cell receptor (beta chain) under discussion was sequenced for a study of T cells in Graves' hyperthyroidism and ophthalmopathy. Study-wide results and limits: Model predictions of ophthalmopathy came a median approximately seven months before onset.

What was amplified from RNA transcripts were TCR beta CDR3 regions. When the TCR CDR3 underwent first-round RT-PCR, the HTBI primer set was used. A single record per CDR3 protein comes from TCRdb applying MiXCR to the multiplex PCR reads. The sample has about 640,000 distinct CDR3 sequences, roughly 20% seen once; the top ten hold 34%. This clonotype was observed many times. Antigen unknown. The V segment lost 1 base and the J segment 9 bases; nucleotides outside the gene matches: 3. CDR3 length equals 14 residues. The V gene's germline CDR1 is SEHNR and CDR2 FQNEAQ (reference sequence). The source of this sequence is a man aged 25 to 45 with Graves' ophthalmopathy. J is TRBJ2-5 and V is TRBV7-9; 12 bases map to TRBD2. The sequencing input was blood. The CDR3 here is CASSLGSSGRAQYF. DNA for the CDR3: TGTGCCAGCAGCTTAGGATCTAGCGGGAGGGCCCAGTACTTC.